These 30 T cell receptor beta chains share one sample of origin, sequenced in a study of breast tumors, draining lymph nodes, adjacent tissues. Breast cancer patients provided tissue from their axillary draining lymph nodes. MiXCR was run by TCRdb on the multiplex PCR reads, yielding one entry per CDR3 protein. The repertoire holds about 140,000 distinct CDR3 sequences, with about 31% as singletons. Input material: axillary lymph node tissue. The receptor source for this set is a female donor with breast cancer. Some clones in this sample may be carry-over from other donors' samples.

This clonotype showed up many times. This chain uses TRBV29-1 with TRBJ1-2; no clear D. Between the trimmed V and J ends, which lost 3 bases and 2 bases, there was a span of 16 bases. CDR3 length: 15 residues. Germline CDR1 is SQVTM and CDR2 is ANQGSEA. CDR3 sequence reads: CSVDQRHSTNYGYTF. The CDR3 DNA follows: TGCAGCGTTGATCAGCGACACAGCACAAACTATGGCTACACCTTC.

This clonotype has at least ten counts. The chain uses TRBV6-1 and TRBJ2-2; TRBD1 matches at 7 bases. Germline loops: CDR1 MNHNS, CDR2 SASEGT. The CDR3 runs 13 residues. J gave up 7 bases and V 10 bases, and 9 bases lay outside the gene matches. CDR3 amino acids: CATTTGVHGELFF. The CDR3 DNA reads as TGTGCCACCACAACAGGGGTCCACGGGGAGCTGTTTTTT.

This clonotype was detected ten times or more. This chain links TRBV6-1 with TRBJ2-7, with TRBD1 identical over 8 bases. From germline, CDR1 is MNHNS and CDR2 SASEGT. The CDR3 totals 13 residues. CDR3 protein: CASNEQGAYEQYV. DNA of the CDR3: TGTGCCAGCAATGAACAGGGGGCCTACGAGCAGTACGTC.

This clonotype has at least ten counts. This chain links TRBV4-2 with TRBJ1-2, with D possibly matching TRBD1 (6 bases). Germline assignment: CDR1 LGHNA and CDR2 YNFKEQ. CDR3 length: 15 amino acids. V shed 1 base and J shed 4 bases, with 13 bases lying between them. Here the CDR3 DNA reads TGTGCCAGCAGCCAAGCCCAGGGGCCCCTCTATGGCTACACCTTC. Encoded protein: CASSQAQGPLYGYTF.

Concerning this clonotype itself: This may come from a read error, since a much larger clone is one base off. This rearrangement joins TRBV3-1 to TRBJ2-2; no definite D call. The germline V gene encodes CDR1 LGHDT and CDR2 YNNKEL (reference sequence). The V and J ends lost 4 bases and 4 bases respectively, with 13 bases between them. The CDR3 is 15 amino acids. CDR3 DNA sequence: TGTGCCAGCAGCCCTCACGGGCGGTGCACCGGGGAGCTGTTTTTT. Amino acids: CASSPHGRCTGELFF.

Ten or more counts support this clonotype. The CDR3 is CASSEGEGGTQYF. The DNA of the CDR3 is TGTGCCAGCAGTGAAGGGGAGGGAGGGACCCAGTACTTC. The chain recombines TRBV6-4 with TRBJ2-5; 7 bases line up with TRBD2. Germline CDR1 MRHNA, CDR2 SNTAGT. This CDR3 has 13 residues. V was pared by 3 bases and J by 7 bases, with 5 bases of the junction left unmatched.

Comments on this clonotype: Given a much more abundant clone one base away, this may be a read error. The genes are TRBV18 and TRBJ2-3, with D unresolved. The CDR3 sequence is 14 residues long. Germline V CDR1 and CDR2: KGHSH, LQKENI. The CDR3 protein is CASSPSQATDTRYF. In DNA form, the CDR3 reads TGTGCCAGCTCACCCTCTCAGGCCACAGATACGCGGTATTTT.

With regard to this clonotype: A much larger clone is a single base away; this may be a read error. The chain recombines TRBV3-1 with TRBJ1-5; D is possibly TRBD1 (5 bases). Germline assignment: CDR1 LGHDT and CDR2 YNNKEL (reference sequence). Trimming took off 1 base at V and 3 bases at J, with 7 bases between the two ends. The length of the CDR3 is 14 residues. The CDR3 sequence is CASSQGQPNQPQHF. DNA for the CDR3: TGTGCCAGCAGCCAAGGACAGCCCAATCAGCCCCAGCATTTT.

Note on this clonotype: Given a much more abundant clone one base away, this may be a read error. This sequence joins TRBV18 and TRBJ1-2; no definite D call. The CDR3 is 15 residues long. CDR1 is KGHSH, CDR2 LQKENI, per germline. CDR3 protein: CASSPEQTVNYGYAF. CDR3 DNA: TGTGCCAGCTCACCAGAACAGACTGTTAACTATGGCTACGCCTTC.

As to this clonotype: A read error may produce the germline difference seen at one junction end. This chain joins TRBV20-1 and TRBJ2-5; D is perhaps TRBD1 or TRBD2 (5 bases each). Germline CDR1 is DFQATT and CDR2 is SNEGSKA (reference sequence). The CDR3 consists of 12 residues. CDR3 sequence: CNARDPLATQYF. In nucleotides, the CDR3 is TGCAATGCTAGGGACCCACTCGCGACCCAGTACTTC.

The rearrangement links TRBV29-1 to TRBJ2-1; D tentatively fits TRBD1 or TRBD2 (7 bases each). Germline CDR1 and CDR2: SQVTM and ANQGSEA. Trimming took 1 base from V and 3 from J, leaving 16 bases between them. The CDR3 runs 16 residues. The CDR3 protein is CSVEGTRGGLYNEQFF. CDR3 nucleotide sequence: TGCAGCGTTGAAGGTACCAGGGGGGGCCTCTACAATGAGCAGTTCTTC.

This clonotype was detected many times. V usage is TRBV29-1 and J usage is TRBJ2-5, with 8 bases aligning to TRBD1. Trimming cost V 7 bases and J 2 bases; bases outside gene matches: 3. The germline V gene encodes CDR1 SQVTM and CDR2 ANQGSEA. This CDR3 region has 12 residues. DNA of the CDR3: TGCAGCGGCCGGACAGGGCAAGAGACCCAGTACTTC. It encodes CSGRTGQETQYF.

This clonotype appeared many times. A much bigger clone sits one base away, suggesting this may be a read error. The rearrangement links TRBV6-1 to TRBJ2-2, with D possibly matching TRBD2 (6 bases). From germline, CDR1 is MNHNS and CDR2 SASEGT. The CDR3 sequence is 12 residues long. This chain's CDR3 is CASSQAGGELFF. The CDR3 DNA reads as TGTGCCAGCAGTCAAGCGGGCGGGGAGCTGTTTTTT.

Points on this clonotype: This sequence may be a read error, since a much larger clone differs from it by one base. This rearrangement joins TRBV29-1 to TRBJ1-4, with D unclear. The CDR3 loop spans 17 amino acids. Germline loops: CDR1 SQVTM, CDR2 ANQGSEA. The germline V and J ends were trimmed by 4 bases and 3 bases, with 21 bases remaining between them. The CDR3 coding sequence is TGCAGCGTTGGAGAAAGGTTACGTCCTGGGGCTAATGAAAAACTGTTTTTT. Its protein product is CSVGERLRPGANEKLFF.

This clonotype was picked up many times. The rearrangement uses TRBV18 and TRBJ2-3; D remains unclear. Trimming shortened V by 4 bases and J by 6 bases, and 11 bases separated the two germline ends. The CDR3 is 13 residues long. In germline, CDR1 is KGHSH, CDR2 LQKENI. The CDR3 is CASSQTNWDTQYF. Written as DNA, the CDR3 is TGTGCCAGCTCACAAACAAATTGGGATACGCAGTATTTT.

This clonotype was counted at least ten times. The chain combines TRBV7-3 with TRBJ2-3, with 11 bases that match TRBD2. Trimming removed 0 bases from V and 4 bases from J; junction bases left unmatched: 3. Germline V CDR1 and CDR2: SGHTA, FQGTGA. The CDR3 extends over 16 amino acids. CDR3 sequence (DNA): TGTGCCAGCAGCTTAACGACTAGCGGGGTTTCAGATACGCAGTATTTT. This translates into CASSLTTSGVSDTQYF.

The rearrangement uses TRBV6-5 and TRBJ2-1; TRBD1 aligns across 9 bases. This CDR3 has 15 amino acids. CDR1 and CDR2 from the germline V gene are MNHEY and SVGAGI. V lost 5 bases, J lost 9 bases, and 11 bases stayed unmatched. The CDR3 coding sequence is TGTGCCAGCAGTCAAAGCGGGACAGGGTATAGTGAGCAGTTCTTC. Amino acids: CASSQSGTGYSEQFF.

The table lists this clonotype with many counts. This chain joins TRBV5-1 and TRBJ1-5; 8 positions match TRBD1. Germline trimming cut 10 bases from V and 5 bases from J; bases unmatched to any gene: 14. Germline-derived CDR1 and CDR2 are SGHRS and YFSETQ. This CDR3 has 15 amino acids. The CDR3 region is CAGSGTGLVYQPQHF. CDR3 nucleotides: TGCGCCGGGTCGGGGACAGGCTTGGTTTATCAGCCCCAGCATTTT.

This clonotype showed up many times. The chain combines TRBV7-9 with TRBJ1-2, with a weak D call TRBD1 (6 bases). CDR3 length equals 14 residues. Germline V gene lookup returns CDR1 SEHNR and CDR2 FQNEAQ (reference sequence). Trimming took off 1 base at V and 4 bases at J, with 10 bases between the two ends. Here the CDR3 reads CASSLGQGSYGYTF. CDR3 DNA: TGTGCCAGCAGCTTAGGGCAGGGGAGCTATGGCTACACCTTC.

This clonotype has a count of ten or more. Written as DNA, the CDR3 is TGTGCCAGCAGCTCCCGCCCAGGACTAGCGGGGGGGACCGGGGAGCTGTTTTTT. Protein product: CASSSRPGLAGGTGELFF. This chain uses TRBV5-6 with TRBJ2-2; 15 bases fit TRBD2. The V gene's germline CDR1 is SGHDT and CDR2 YYEEEE. The CDR3 contains 18 residues. The junction had 8 bases not matched to a gene; V was cut back by 3 bases and J by 5 bases. The full variable domain, rest sourced from reference TRBV5-6 and TRBJ2-2, is DAGVTQSPTHLIKTRGQQVTLRCSPKSGHDTVSWYQQALGQGPQFIFQYYEEEERQRGNFPDRFSGHQFPNYSSELNVNALLLGDSALYLCASSSRPGLAGGTGELFFGEGSRLTVL.

This clonotype was counted ten times or more. This chain links TRBV4-3 with TRBJ1-5; D is ambiguous. V was pared by 4 bases and J by 4 bases, with 11 bases between. CDR1 and CDR2 from the germline V gene are LGHNA and YSLEER. CDR3 length: 14 amino acids. The CDR3 DNA is TGCGCCAGCAGCCTCAAATTGGGGAATCAGCCCCAGCATTTT. Residues: CASSLKLGNQPQHF.

J is TRBJ1-5 and V is TRBV10-3, with 10 bases identical to TRBD1. From germline, CDR1 is ENHRY and CDR2 SYGVKD. The CDR3 is 14 residues long. V shed 6 bases and J 2 bases; nucleotides not matched to a gene: 1. CDR3 sequence reads: CAIRGTGGNQPQHF. DNA for the CDR3: TGTGCCATCAGGGGGACAGGGGGCAATCAGCCCCAGCATTTT.

This clonotype was detected a few times. The junction does not match germline at one end; this may be a read error. In DNA, the CDR3 is TGTGCCAGCTCACTACAGGGGGCACAAGGGACCCAGTACTTC. This encodes CASSLQGAQGTQYF. The V gene is TRBV18, the J gene TRBJ2-5; 9 nucleotides align to TRBD1. The CDR3 has 14 amino acids. Germline values: CDR1 KGHSH, CDR2 LQKENI.

This clonotype was found many times. The V gene is TRBV20-1, the J gene TRBJ1-6; 7 bases align to TRBD1. The CDR3 loop spans 13 amino acids. Germline-derived CDR1 and CDR2 are DFQATT and SNEGSKA (reference sequence). After removal of 5 bases from V and 7 bases from J, the junction contained 5 bases not matched to a gene. CDR3: CSAPGQNNSPLHF. The CDR3 DNA is TGCAGTGCTCCGGGACAGAACAATTCACCCCTCCACTTT.

The J gene is TRBJ1-6, the V gene TRBV20-1; the D gene is possibly TRBD1 (5 bases). V was trimmed by 6 bases and J by 9 bases, leaving 15 bases between them. CDR1 and CDR2 (germline): DFQATT, SNEGSKA (reference sequence). The CDR3 contains 13 residues. In nucleotides, the CDR3 is TGCAGTGCGCGAGGGGTCCAGGGTTCACCCCTCCACTTT. Protein sequence: CSARGVQGSPLHF.

This clonotype was counted many times. This chain uses TRBV19 with TRBJ1-2; 7 bases line up with TRBD1. This CDR3 comprises 13 residues. Trimming at V came to 7 bases and at J to 4 bases, leaving 6 bases not matched to a gene. The germline V gene encodes CDR1 LNHDA and CDR2 SQIVND (reference sequence). The CDR3 coding sequence is TGTGCCAGTACCGTGGGACAGCTCTATGGCTACACCTTC. This sequence encodes CASTVGQLYGYTF.

The table lists this clonotype with many counts. Possible read error: a much larger clone is one base away. The chain couples TRBV20-1 to TRBJ1-2, with D tentatively TRBD1 (5 bases). Germline V lookup: CDR1 DFQATT, CDR2 SNEGSKA (reference sequence). CDR3 size: 13 residues. DNA of the CDR3: TGCAGTGCTAGAGTGGACAATAACTATGGCTACGCCTTC. The encoded protein is CSARVDNNYGYAF.

Points on this clonotype: A much larger clonotype is one base distant, so this may be a read error. The V gene is TRBV25-1, the J gene TRBJ1-4; TRBD1 might be the D (5 bases). CDR1 and CDR2 from the germline V gene are MGHDK and SYGVNS. The CDR3 is 15 residues long. V shed 5 bases and J shed 8 bases, with 18 bases lying between them. CDR3: CASSLSPTGREKLFF. The DNA for the CDR3 is TGTGCCAGCAGTTTAAGTCCGACGGGGCGGGAAAAACTGTTTTTT.

The gene calls are TRBV4-1 and TRBJ2-3; 8 bases map to TRBD1. Germline loops: CDR1 MGHRA, CDR2 YSYEKL. V shed 0 bases and J 11 bases; nucleotides not matched to a gene: 16. CDR3 length equals 17 residues. CDR3 bases: TGCGCCAGCAGCCAAGAGAAGAGACAGGGGAATATGAATGAGCAGTATTTT. Translation: CASSQEKRQGNMNEQYF.

This clonotype was found many times. V and J are TRBV7-9 and TRBJ2-7; D not certain. CDR3 length equals 13 residues. Germline loops: CDR1 SEHNR, CDR2 FQNEAQ (reference sequence). Trimming pared 6 bases from V and 5 bases from J, leaving 14 bases between. The CDR3 bases are TGTGCCAGCAGTACTGGCCTCTACGACGAGCAGTACGTC. Protein product: CASSTGLYDEQYV.